Listed below are T cell receptor beta chains from one sample, sequenced in a study of T cell changes during pregnancy in multiple sclerosis. Assay used: immunoSEQ multiplex PCR; TCRdb lists only in-frame clones, some missing. The sample carries 65,000 to 85,000 clones, approximately 95% recorded once. The sample in question was CD4+ T cells from peripheral blood mononuclear cells, obtained after pregnancy. The receptors come from a female donor with multiple sclerosis, enrolled in a pregnancy study. Both conserved end residues are part of each CDR3. D genes are given only for firm matches. Rows give clone size only sometimes, using once, few, many, or a class for an expanded clone.

D gene: TRBD2; clone size: NA; V gene: TRBV15; J gene: TRBJ2-1; CDR3 protein: CATSGSGNFNEQFF; CDR3 DNA: TGTGCCACCAGCGGTAGCGGGAATTTCAATGAGCAGTTCTTC
D gene: TRBD1; clone size: NA; V gene: TRBV30; J gene: TRBJ1-2; CDR3 protein: CACTGAANYGYTF; CDR3 DNA: TGTGCCTGCACAGGGGCGGCTAACTATGGCTACACCTTC
D gene: TRBD2; clone size: NA; V gene: TRBV15; J gene: TRBJ2-1; CDR3 protein: CATSSVTSGRVNYNEQFF; CDR3 DNA: TGTGCCACCAGCAGCGTAACTAGCGGGAGGGTAAACTACAATGAGCAGTTCTTC
D gene: TRBD1; clone size: NA; V gene: TRBV2; J gene: TRBJ2-7; CDR3 protein: CARGDRALGYEQYF; CDR3 DNA: TGTGCCAGGGGGGACAGGGCGCTTGGCTACGAGCAGTACTTC
D gene: TRBD2; clone size: NA; V gene: TRBV28; J gene: TRBJ2-7; CDR3 protein: CASASGAVSSYEQYF; CDR3 DNA: TGTGCCAGCGCAAGCGGGGCAGTCAGCTCCTACGAGCAGTACTTC
D gene: TRBD1; clone size: NA; V gene: TRBV15; J gene: TRBJ2-6; CDR3 protein: CATSRLDRGFGANVLTF; CDR3 DNA: TGTGCCACCAGCAGATTGGACAGGGGATTTGGGGCCAACGTCCTGACTTTC
D gene: TRBD2; clone size: NA; V gene: TRBV5-3; J gene: TRBJ2-7; CDR3 protein: CARSLECFLLAGRKPYEQYF; CDR3 DNA: TGTGCCAGAAGCTTGGAATGTTTTCTACTAGCGGGACGGAAACCCTACGAGCAGTACTTC
D gene: TRBD2; clone size: NA; V gene: TRBV4-1; J gene: TRBJ2-1; CDR3 protein: CASSQGGLGIYNEQFF; CDR3 DNA: TGCGCCAGCAGCCAAGGGGGACTAGGGATCTACAATGAGCAGTTCTTC
D gene: TRBD1; clone size: once; V gene: TRBV7-8; J gene: TRBJ1-3; CDR3 protein: CASSLAIAGGFLGNTIYF; CDR3 DNA: TGTGCCAGCAGCTTAGCGATCGCAGGGGGCTTTCTTGGAAACACCATATATTTT
D gene: TRBD2; clone size: NA; V gene: TRBV9; J gene: TRBJ2-1; CDR3 protein: CASSVLAGAYNEQFF; CDR3 DNA: TGTGCCAGCAGCGTGCTAGCGGGAGCCTACAATGAGCAGTTCTTC
D gene: TRBD1; clone size: NA; V gene: TRBV28; J gene: TRBJ2-7; CDR3 protein: CASRKYEGAQAYEQYF; CDR3 DNA: TGTGCCAGCAGGAAATACGAGGGGGCGCAGGCCTACGAGCAGTACTTC
D gene: NA; clone size: NA; V gene: TRBV5-1; J gene: TRBJ1-1; CDR3 protein: CASSQIAGTFTEAFF; CDR3 DNA: TGCGCCAGCAGCCAAATAGCCGGGACATTCACTGAAGCTTTCTTT
D gene: TRBD1; clone size: once; V gene: TRBV7-9; J gene: TRBJ2-2; CDR3 protein: CASSRTGAHTGELFF; CDR3 DNA: TGTGCCAGCAGCCGGACAGGGGCGCACACCGGGGAGCTGTTTTTT
D gene: TRBD2; clone size: NA; V gene: TRBV5-4; J gene: TRBJ2-3; CDR3 protein: CASSRSSGSTTDTQYF; CDR3 DNA: TGTGCCAGCAGCCGATCCAGCGGGAGCACCACAGATACGCAGTATTTT
D gene: TRBD2; clone size: NA; V gene: TRBV13; J gene: TRBJ2-3; CDR3 protein: CASSRLTSGSYGTDTQYF; CDR3 DNA: TGTGCCAGCAGCCGGCTGACTAGCGGGAGTTATGGGACAGATACGCAGTATTTT
D gene: NA; clone size: NA; V gene: TRBV29-1; J gene: TRBJ2-7; CDR3 protein: CSAGGPGREQYF; CDR3 DNA: TGCAGCGCTGGGGGCCCAGGGCGGGAGCAGTACTTC
D gene: TRBD1; clone size: NA; V gene: TRBV10-3; J gene: TRBJ2-7; CDR3 protein: CAIGPGTGGKGEQYF; CDR3 DNA: TGTGCCATCGGGCCCGGGACAGGGGGTAAAGGGGAGCAGTACTTC
D gene: NA; clone size: NA; V gene: TRBV27; J gene: TRBJ2-7; CDR3 protein: CASSNHPGAVYGQYF; CDR3 DNA: TGTGCCAGCAGTAATCATCCGGGAGCCGTATACGGGCAGTACTTC
D gene: TRBD1; clone size: NA; V gene: TRBV18; J gene: TRBJ1-1; CDR3 protein: CASSPKTGATEAFF; CDR3 DNA: TGTGCCAGCTCTCCTAAAACAGGGGCCACTGAAGCTTTCTTT
D gene: NA; clone size: once; V gene: TRBV19; J gene: TRBJ1-1; CDR3 protein: CASAPGQNTEAFF; CDR3 DNA: TGTGCCAGTGCTCCAGGGCAGAACACTGAAGCTTTCTTT
D gene: TRBD1; clone size: NA; V gene: TRBV10-3; J gene: TRBJ1-1; CDR3 protein: CAISEWTGATEAFF; CDR3 DNA: TGTGCCATCAGTGAGTGGACAGGGGCGACTGAAGCTTTCTTT
D gene: TRBD1; clone size: NA; V gene: TRBV29-1; J gene: TRBJ2-7; CDR3 protein: CSVQGNFYEQYF; CDR3 DNA: TGCAGCGTACAGGGGAATTTTTACGAGCAGTACTTC